The entry below describes one T cell receptor (beta chain). This record comes from a study of T cell responses to AZD1222 COVID-19 vaccine. Study overall: Doses given second, at about 4 or about 12 weeks, were pooled.

The V gene's germline CDR1 is MGHDK and CDR2 SYGVNS. This CDR3 contains 16 residues. V trimming: 4 bases; J trimming: 2 bases; junction bases outside the gene matches: 9. Profiled with immunoSEQ multiplex PCR; TCRdb holds only in-frame clones, not every one. The data contain some 140,000 clones, under 95% of them singletons. This sequence joins TRBV25-1 and TRBJ2-5; 8 positions agree with TRBD2. Specimen: peripheral blood, collected on day 0 of AZD1222 vaccination. The receptor was derived from an adult in good health. This chain's CDR3 is CASSASGRFLQETQYF. The CDR3 bases are TGTGCCAGCAGTGCTAGCGGGCGATTTTTACAAGAGACCCAGTACTTC. Looking up the rest from reference TRBV25-1 and TRBJ2-5 gives the full variable domain: EADIYQTPRYLVIGTGKKITLECSQTMGHDKMYWYQQDPGMELHLIHYSYGVNSTEKGDLSSESTVSRIRTEHFPLTLESARPSHTSQYLCASSASGRFLQETQYFGPGTRLLVL.